One and the same sample provided the 10 T cell receptor beta chains below, sequenced in a study of graft-versus-host responses after intestinal transplantation. Graft-derived tissue was subjected to processing to liberate intraepithelial and lamina propria lymphocytes. Assay used: immunoSEQ multiplex PCR; TCRdb lists only in-frame clones, some missing. The sample lists about 14,000 clones, around 70% occurring once. The sequences come from ileum tissue, collected 16 days after intestinal transplant. These receptors were taken from a human patient who received an intestinal transplant, so some T cells may come from the graft donor.

The table lists this clone with a few counts. The chain joins TRBV6-5 to TRBJ1-6, with 10 bases identical to TRBD1. Germline-derived CDR1 and CDR2 are MNHEY and SVGAGI. The CDR3 length is 14 residues. Trimming cost V 6 bases and J 6 bases; bases outside gene matches: 2. CDR3 coding DNA: TGTGCCAGCAGGACAGGGGGCGGTAATTCACCCCTCCACTTT. Translated: CASRTGGGNSPLHF.

The chain has TRBV7-9 and TRBJ2-5; 8 positions match TRBD2. This CDR3 comprises 13 residues. Per germline, CDR1 SEHNR and CDR2 FQNEAQ (reference sequence). Trimming took 6 bases from V and 5 from J; bases not matched to a gene: 5. DNA for the CDR3: TGTGCCAGCAGGTCGGGGGGGATTGAGACCCAGTACTTC. As protein: CASRSGGIETQYF.

The J gene is TRBJ1-1, the V gene TRBV18, with 11 bases aligning to TRBD1. The CDR3 contains 16 residues. CDR1 KGHSH and CDR2 LQKENI come from the germline V gene. The J segment lost 2 bases and the V segment lost 4 bases, leaving 6 bases of the junction unmatched. The CDR3 DNA reads TGTGCCAGCTCACTCCGGACAGGGGGCCTAAACACTGAAGCTTTCTTT. Amino acids: CASSLRTGGLNTEAFF.

This clone appeared once. V is TRBV6-6 and J is TRBJ1-6; 7 bases match TRBD1. V gave up 0 bases and J gave up 10 bases; unmatched junction bases: 6. CDR1 is MNHNY and CDR2 is SVGAGI in the germline V gene (reference sequence). The CDR3 length is 15 residues. The CDR3 region has the DNA TGTGCCAGCAGTTACTCCGGACAGGACGGCTCACCCCTCCACTTT. Its protein is CASSYSGQDGSPLHF.

This chain links TRBV10-3 with TRBJ2-1; 10 nucleotides line up with TRBD1. Losses at the gene ends were 8 bases for V and 9 bases for J; bases not matched to a gene: 13. Per the germline V gene, CDR1 is ENHRY and CDR2 is SYGVKD. The CDR3 spans 15 residues. The CDR3 DNA reads as TGTGCCATCGCTAGCCGGGACAGGGGTTCAGGTGAGCAGTTCTTC. As protein: CAIASRDRGSGEQFF.

This clone was detected only a few times. The chain is built from TRBV4-1 and TRBJ2-1; 7 bases are shared with TRBD2. The CDR3 is 17 amino acids. Germline CDR1 reads MGHRA; CDR2 reads YSYEKL. J lost 4 bases, V lost 3 bases, and 12 bases had no gene match. CDR3 DNA: TGCGCCAGCAGCCACCTGGCGGGTCTAGCGGAGTACAATGAGCAGTTCTTC. Translation gives CASSHLAGLAEYNEQFF.

V gene TRBV6-1 combines with J gene TRBJ2-5; TRBD2 is a possible D gene (5 bases). The CDR3 is made up of 13 amino acids. The V and J ends lost 7 bases and 5 bases respectively, with 14 bases between them. The germline V gene has CDR1 MNHNS and CDR2 SASEGT. The CDR3 DNA is TGTGCCAGCACGGAGGCAGTCAGGGAGACCCAGTACTTC. It yields the protein CASTEAVRETQYF.

The chain recombines TRBV19 with TRBJ1-2; 8 bases align to TRBD1. The V gene end was trimmed by 3 bases and the J gene end by 3 bases; junction bases not matched to a gene: 9. The germline V gene has CDR1 LNHDA and CDR2 SQIVND (reference sequence). This CDR3 contains 16 residues. The chain's CDR3 is CASSMEPGQADYGYTF. The CDR3 DNA follows: TGTGCCAGTAGTATGGAGCCGGGACAGGCGGACTATGGCTACACCTTC.

V is TRBV10-1 and J is TRBJ1-1; TRBD1 matches at 11 bases. Unmatched junction bases numbered 5, after V lost 5 bases and J lost 0 bases. Germline-derived CDR1 and CDR2 are WNHNN and SYGVQD (reference sequence). The CDR3 loop spans 16 amino acids. CDR3 protein: CASSMDRGPLNTEAFF. For the CDR3, the DNA is TGCGCCAGCAGTATGGACAGGGGGCCCTTGAACACTGAAGCTTTCTTT.

This clone turned up a few times. The chain combines TRBV11-2 with TRBJ2-7; 7 nucleotides line up with TRBD2. Germline V gene lookup returns CDR1 SGHAT and CDR2 FQNNGV. The CDR3 extends over 14 amino acids. V dropped 4 bases and J dropped 2; count of bases not matched to a gene: 5. The CDR3 loop is CASSWASGTYEQYF. Written as DNA, the CDR3 is TGTGCCAGCAGCTGGGCCAGCGGGACCTACGAGCAGTACTTC.